This T cell receptor (beta chain) comes out of a study of T cells in localized non-small cell lung cancer. This clone was picked up a small number of times. Clones were sequenced by immunoSEQ multiplex PCR, and TCRdb holds only the in-frame ones, with some missing. The table has around 2,000 clones, 30% to 45% seen once. This CDR3 comprises 15 residues. V shed 5 bases and J 0 bases; nucleotides not matched to a gene: 6. From germline, CDR1 is MNHGY and CDR2 SAAAGT. The input for sequencing was normal lung tissue next to the tumor, taken before any cancer treatment. This chain connects TRBV6-8 to TRBJ1-2; TRBD1 agrees at 7 bases. The source is a female donor over 55 with stage I squamous cell lung carcinoma. In nucleotides, the CDR3 is TGTGCCAGCAGTCCTCAAGGGGGCACTAACTATGGCTACACCTTC. It is translated as CASSPQGGTNYGYTF.